The clone carrying this T cell receptor (beta chain) was counted a few times. Its antigen is currently unknown. Measured with immunoSEQ multiplex PCR; TCRdb has only the in-frame clones, and not every one. The table records over 150,000 clones, around 85% of them present only once. The entry originates in a study of T cell responses to AZD1222 COVID-19 vaccine. Study-wide results and caveats: Among those given AZD1222, only five or six were seropositive at baseline. Reportedly, close to half of spike-specific TCRs are directed against unmutated variant regions. White British ancestry dominated among donors, who included more females, and clonal diversity was possibly underestimated. The CD4 TCRs associated with vaccination extended across spike and predominated at 160-218 and 743-854.

The CDR3 is made up of 14 amino acids. The germline V gene has CDR1 MNHEY and CDR2 SVGAGI. Trimming shortened V by 6 bases and J by 5 bases, and 14 bases separated the two germline ends. Specimen: peripheral blood, collected on day 0 of MenACWY control vaccination. The TCR originated in an adult in good health. The chain combines TRBV6-5 with TRBJ1-5; D gene uncertain. The CDR3 loop is CASSPGGWYQPQHF. CDR3 in DNA: TGTGCCAGCAGCCCCGGCGGGTGGTATCAGCCCCAGCATTTT.